The 26 T cell receptor beta chains below all came from one sample that was sequenced in a study of blood T cell repertoires in COVID-19. The protocol was immunoSEQ multiplex PCR, while the TCRdb copy is restricted to in-frame clones and leaves out a portion. The data show tens of thousands of clones, with roughly 91% seen just once and 4% to 5.5% held by the top ten. Material: peripheral blood. The receptors stem from a man in his 70s with active COVID-19.

The chain carries TRBV15 and TRBJ1-1; 7 bases are a match to TRBD1. The J segment lost 10 bases and the V segment lost 2 bases, leaving 10 bases of the junction unmatched. The germline V gene encodes CDR1 LNHNV and CDR2 YYDKDF (reference sequence). There are 14 residues in the CDR3. CDR3 sequence: CATSRSRQGPVAFF. The DNA for the CDR3 is TGTGCCACCAGCAGATCACGACAGGGACCGGTAGCTTTCTTT.

The chain recombines TRBV7-3 with TRBJ2-5; 11 bases fit TRBD1. CDR3 length: 15 amino acids. The J segment lost 4 bases and the V segment lost 5 bases, leaving 6 bases of the junction unmatched. Germline V lookup: CDR1 SGHTA, CDR2 FQGTGA. The CDR3 protein is CASSPGTGGGETQYF. In DNA form, the CDR3 reads TGTGCCAGCAGCCCGGGGACAGGGGGAGGAGAGACCCAGTACTTC.

V is TRBV7-9 and J is TRBJ2-1; weak D call: TRBD2 (7 bases). Trimming left V 0 bases short and J 7 bases short, with 10 bases between. This CDR3 has 14 amino acids. CDR1 is SEHNR and CDR2 is FQNEAQ in the germline V gene (reference sequence). In DNA, the CDR3 is TGTGCCAGCAGCTTAGCGGGGGGGCAGAATGAGCAGTTCTTC. Encoded protein: CASSLAGGQNEQFF.

This clone has just one count. The rearrangement joins TRBV21-1 to TRBJ2-4; the table's D call of TRBD1 was not tested on the DNA. TRBV21-1 is listed as a pseudogene. The CDR3 totals 18 residues. This CDR3 is CASSNLKFGKRSRDIQYF. The CDR3 DNA reads TGTGCCAGCAGCAACCTTAAGTTCGGTAAAAGATCCAGGGACATTCAGTACTTC.

The rearrangement links TRBV10-2 to TRBJ2-5; 7 positions match TRBD1. CDR1 is WSHSY, CDR2 SAAADI, per germline. This CDR3 contains 13 residues. V dropped 8 bases and J dropped 3; count of bases not matched to a gene: 6. The CDR3, as DNA: TGCGCCAGCGCCCCCGGGACAGAAGAGACCCAGTACTTC. Translated: CASAPGTEETQYF.

The chain couples TRBV19 to TRBJ2-2; a weak D match, TRBD2 (6 bases). CDR1 is LNHDA and CDR2 is SQIVND in the germline V gene (reference sequence). V lost 6 bases and J 6 bases, leaving 20 bases between the germline ends. The CDR3 contains 16 residues. DNA for the CDR3: TGTGCCAGTAGCCCGGATGGGGGGACCGTGGCCGGGGAGCTGTTTTTT. This encodes CASSPDGGTVAGELFF.

V is TRBV28 and J is TRBJ2-2; tentative D call: TRBD2 (7 bases). The ends were cut back, 11 bases at V and 4 bases at J, with 20 bases in the middle. CDR1 and CDR2 from the germline V gene are MDHEN and SYDVKM. The CDR3 has 15 amino acids. The CDR3 spells CAVGRGAQGTGELFF. In nucleotides, the CDR3 is TGTGCCGTAGGCCGGGGGGCGCAGGGCACCGGGGAGCTGTTTTTT.

The V and J genes are TRBV28 and TRBJ2-5, with 7 bases fitting TRBD1. V was pared by 4 bases and J by 1 base, with 9 bases of the junction left unmatched. Germline CDR1 and CDR2: MDHEN and SYDVKM. The CDR3 length is 16 residues. CDR3 region: CASSSYAGTAQETQYF. The CDR3 coding sequence is TGTGCCAGCAGTTCCTACGCCGGGACAGCCCAAGAGACCCAGTACTTC.

This rearrangement joins TRBV3-1 (or the pseudogene TRBV3-2) to TRBJ2-1, with 12 bases that match TRBD2. Unmatched junction bases numbered 5, after V lost 0 bases and J lost 2 bases. The CDR3 runs to 18 residues. Germline V gene lookup returns CDR1 LGHDT and CDR2 YNNKEL (reference sequence). The chain's CDR3 is CASSQEGLAGGPYNEQFF. CDR3 bases: TGTGCCAGCAGCCAAGAGGGTCTAGCGGGGGGGCCCTACAATGAGCAGTTCTTC.

The chain recombines TRBV5-1 with TRBJ1-1, with 10 bases that match TRBD1. The CDR3 is 15 residues long. CDR1 and CDR2 from the germline V gene are SGHRS and YFSETQ. V lost 4 bases to trimming and J lost 1 base; unmatched junction nucleotides: 4. In nucleotides, the CDR3 is TGCGCCAGCAGCACTCGGACAGGGGGGAACACTGAAGCTTTCTTT. This gives the protein CASSTRTGGNTEAFF.

The V and J genes are TRBV27 and TRBJ1-6, with 7 positions matching TRBD1. CDR3 length equals 15 residues. Losses at the gene ends were 6 bases for V and 3 bases for J; bases not matched to a gene: 5. The germline V gene has CDR1 MNHEY and CDR2 SMNVEV (reference sequence). The CDR3 DNA reads as TGTGCCAGCAGCAAACGGGACAGCTATAATTCACCCCTCCACTTT. It yields the protein CASSKRDSYNSPLHF.

J is TRBJ1-2 and V is TRBV7-2; D perhaps matches TRBD1 (5 bases). Per germline, CDR1 SGHTA and CDR2 FQGNSA. This CDR3 contains 14 residues. Trimming took off 3 bases at V and 2 bases at J, with 10 bases between the two ends. Here the CDR3 reads CASSFQGMNYGYTF. Written as DNA, the CDR3 is TGTGCCAGCAGCTTCCAGGGAATGAACTATGGCTACACCTTC.

The chain links TRBV2 to TRBJ2-7, with D possibly TRBD2 on 6 matching bases. The CDR3 totals 13 residues. V was clipped by 8 bases and J by 6 bases, with 17 bases between them. CDR1 is SNHLY and CDR2 is FYNNEI in the germline V gene. The CDR3 region has the DNA TGTGCCAGCTGTAGAGATGGGGGGAGCGAGCAGTACTTC. Translation gives CASCRDGGSEQYF.

The V gene is TRBV7-8, the J gene TRBJ2-1, with TRBD2 as a possible D gene (7 bases). Germline CDR1 SGHVS, CDR2 FQNEAQ. This CDR3 has 17 residues. The V end lost 1 base, the J end lost 3 bases, and 16 bases lay between the germline ends. This CDR3 reads CASSLGVGGGGYNEQFF. Written as DNA, the CDR3 is TGTGCCAGCAGCTTAGGGGTTGGCGGGGGCGGCTACAATGAGCAGTTCTTC.

The CDR3 DNA reads TGTGCCAGCAGCCGGAGGACAGGGAACACTGAAGCTTTCTTT. This codes for CASSRRTGNTEAFF. This rearrangement joins TRBV4-2 to TRBJ1-1, with 7 bases fitting TRBD1. The CDR3 totals 14 residues. Germline V CDR1 and CDR2: LGHNA, YNFKEQ. The ends lost 4 bases at V and 1 base at J; junction bases unmatched: 3.

The chain joins TRBV5-1 to TRBJ1-4; 8 bases agree with TRBD1. V shed 0 bases and J 3 bases; nucleotides not matched to a gene: 4. Germline CDR1 reads SGHRS; CDR2 reads YFSETQ. The CDR3 spans 16 residues. This CDR3 reads CASSLVGTGSNEKLFF. The CDR3 nucleotides are TGCGCCAGCAGCTTGGTGGGGACAGGTTCTAATGAAAAACTGTTTTTT.

This clone was recorded once. This rearrangement joins TRBV21-1 to TRBJ2-5; the table's D call, TRBD2, has no DNA check behind it. TRBV21-1 is an annotated pseudogene. This CDR3 is 11 amino acids long. CDR3 protein: CASSIIRSQYF. The CDR3, as DNA: TGTGCCAGTTCTATAATCCGGTCCCAGTACTTC.

The gene calls are TRBV9 and TRBJ1-2, with D tentatively TRBD1 (5 bases). The CDR3 loop spans 15 amino acids. Looked up from germline, CDR1 is SGDLS and CDR2 is YYNGEE. Trimming took off 2 bases at V and 2 bases at J, with 13 bases between the two ends. CDR3 residues: CASSVDAGSNYGYTF. For the CDR3, the DNA is TGTGCCAGCAGCGTGGATGCAGGGTCGAACTATGGCTACACCTTC.

The gene calls are TRBV15 and TRBJ1-2; 9 nucleotides match TRBD1. The CDR3 has 18 amino acids. The junction had 11 bases not matched to a gene; V was cut back by 3 bases and J by 0 bases. CDR1 and CDR2 from the germline V gene are LNHNV and YYDKDF (reference sequence). The CDR3 spells CATSSPHRDRATNYGYTF. CDR3 nucleotide sequence: TGTGCCACCAGCAGCCCTCACCGGGACAGGGCTACTAACTATGGCTACACCTTC.

This clone was detected only a few times. V and J are TRBV7-2 and TRBJ2-1; the match to TRBD2 covers 9 bases. The CDR3 has 15 residues. In germline, CDR1 is SGHTA, CDR2 FQGNSA. With 0 bases clipped from V and 7 bases from J, the junction kept 4 bases outside the gene matches. Here the CDR3 DNA reads TGTGCCAGCAGCTTAGCTAGCGGGGGAGCAAATGAGCAGTTCTTC. It codes for CASSLASGGANEQFF. Together with reference TRBV7-2 and TRBJ2-1, the CDR3 gives the full variable domain: GAGVSQSPSNKVTEKGKDVELRCDPISGHTALYWYRQSLGQGLEFLIYFQGNSAPDKSGLPSDRFSAERTGGSVSTLTIQRTQQEDSAVYLCASSLASGGANEQFFGPGTRLTVL.

The table lists this clone with a few counts. The chain has TRBV15 and TRBJ2-3, with D perhaps TRBD1 (5 bases). The CDR3 is 17 residues long. CDR1 is LNHNV, CDR2 YYDKDF, per germline (reference sequence). Trimming cost V 3 bases and J 5 bases, with 21 bases left between them. CDR3 region: CATSSPYAAGLGDTQYF. In DNA form, the CDR3 reads TGTGCCACCAGCAGCCCTTATGCGGCAGGGTTAGGAGATACGCAGTATTTT.

The rearrangement joins TRBV4-1 to TRBJ2-7, with D possibly matching TRBD1 (5 bases). Germline CDR1 and CDR2: MGHRA and YSYEKL. The length of the CDR3 is 15 residues. Deletions cut 1 base from V and 1 base from J, with 11 bases between. The CDR3 protein is CASSQGWTPSYEQYF. DNA for the CDR3: TGCGCCAGCAGCCAAGGGTGGACACCGTCCTACGAGCAGTACTTC.

The V and J genes are TRBV19 and TRBJ2-5; the match to TRBD2 covers 13 bases. V was pared by 0 bases and J by 4 bases, with 5 bases of the junction left unmatched. This CDR3 has 17 amino acids. Germline V lookup: CDR1 LNHDA, CDR2 SQIVND (reference sequence). As DNA, the CDR3 is TGTGCCAGTAGTATAGACCGACTAGCGGGGGGATTAGAGACCCAGTACTTC. As protein: CASSIDRLAGGLETQYF.

The J gene is TRBJ1-6, the V gene TRBV4-3; D not certain. V was pared by 0 bases and J by 10 bases, with 13 bases between. The CDR3 runs 15 residues. Germline V gene data show CDR1 as LGHNA and CDR2 as YSLEER. The CDR3 protein is CASSQDYSHGSPLHF. CDR3 bases: TGCGCCAGCAGCCAAGATTACAGCCACGGATCACCCCTCCACTTT.

The V and J genes are TRBV7-2 and TRBJ2-3; a possible D gene is TRBD2 (6 bases). The CDR3 has 15 residues. Germline values: CDR1 SGHTA, CDR2 FQGNSA. Trimming left V 1 base short and J 6 bases short, with 14 bases between. The DNA for the CDR3 is TGTGCCAGCAGCTTAGTAGGAGGGAGAGGGGATACGCAGTATTTT. Protein: CASSLVGGRGDTQYF.

This sequence joins TRBV18 and TRBJ1-3; no clear D gene. CDR3 length: 17 residues. V was pared by 2 bases and J by 0 bases, with 14 bases between. The germline CDR1 and CDR2 sequences are KGHSH and LQKENI. Here the CDR3 DNA reads TGTGCCAGCTCACCAGAGGCCGCCCTAACCTCTGGAAACACCATATATTTT. Its protein product is CASSPEAALTSGNTIYF.